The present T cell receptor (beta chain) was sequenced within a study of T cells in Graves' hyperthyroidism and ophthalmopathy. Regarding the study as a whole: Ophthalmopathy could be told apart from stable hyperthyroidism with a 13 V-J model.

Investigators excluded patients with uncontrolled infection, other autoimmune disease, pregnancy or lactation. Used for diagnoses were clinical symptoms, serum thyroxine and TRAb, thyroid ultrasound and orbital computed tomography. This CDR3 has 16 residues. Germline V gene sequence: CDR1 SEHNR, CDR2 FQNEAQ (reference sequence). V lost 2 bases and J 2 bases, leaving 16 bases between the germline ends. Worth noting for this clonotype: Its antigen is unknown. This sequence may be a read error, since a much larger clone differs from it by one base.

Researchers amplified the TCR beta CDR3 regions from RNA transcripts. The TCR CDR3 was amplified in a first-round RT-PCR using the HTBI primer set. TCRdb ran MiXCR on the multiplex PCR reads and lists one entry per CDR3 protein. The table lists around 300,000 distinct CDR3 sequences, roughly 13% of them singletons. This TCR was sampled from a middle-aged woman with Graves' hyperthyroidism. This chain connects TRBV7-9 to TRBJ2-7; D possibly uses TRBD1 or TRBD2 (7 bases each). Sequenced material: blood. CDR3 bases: TGTGCCAGCAGCTTAAGCAGGGGGGGCCTGCCCTACGAGCAGTACTTC. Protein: CASSLSRGGLPYEQYF.